This T cell receptor beta chain emerged from a study of blood T cell repertoires in COVID-19. Across the study: PBMCs, B-cell-depleted T cells, or T cells were the source of the cDNA or gDNA that made up the material.

This CDR3 region has 14 residues. Original methodology: Using reference gene primer amplification, nucleated cell counts were estimated. Sequenced by immunoSEQ multiplex PCR; TCRdb stores in-frame clones only, minus some. For V, J and clone size, that table is used; D and trimming come from the DNA. The table records 120,000 or so clones, more than 70% of them present only once. The receptor comes from a woman between 50 and 59 years old with acute or convalescent COVID-19. Sequencing was performed on peripheral blood. The chain recombines TRBV21-1 with TRBJ2-5; the DNA was not compared with TRBD2, the D call given in the table. TRBV21-1 is recorded as a pseudogene. CDR3 region: CASSRGGGEETQYF. The DNA for the CDR3 is TGTGCCAGCAGCCGTGGGGGGGGAGAGGAGACCCAGTACTTC.